A selection of T cell receptor beta chains follows, all from one sample in a study of blood T cells in healthy people across ages. TCRdb re-derived calls from the 5' RACE reads in MiXCR, one entry per CDR3 protein. The profile shows roughly 1.6 million distinct CDR3 sequences, about 31% of them singletons. The specimen was blood. These receptor sequences come from a woman in her twenties or thirties in good health. Both conserved end residues are part of each CDR3.

V	J	CDR3
TRBV7-9	TRBJ1-2	CASSQVWGYTF
TRBV27	TRBJ1-1	CASTQTTGKGTEAFF
TRBV11-1	TRBJ2-7	CASSLEDGPSYEQYF
TRBV7-9	TRBJ1-1	CASSTGSNTEAFF
TRBV12-3/TRBV12-4	TRBJ2-7	CASSSDSIYERYF
TRBV20-1	TRBJ2-1	CSASVPGGRSYNEQFF
TRBV11-2	TRBJ2-1	CASSLNRVGDEQFF
TRBV3-1	TRBJ1-1	CASGGTGASTEAFF
TRBV19	TRBJ2-3	CASSIEDRPTDTQYF
TRBV20-1	TRBJ2-1	CSAINLGGGYNEQFF
TRBV12-3/TRBV12-4	TRBJ2-7	CASREAGGSYEQYF
TRBV6-2/TRBV6-3	TRBJ2-1	CASSRKDSGRARTYNEQFF
TRBV7-2	TRBJ2-5	CASSPLRAGEWAETQYF
TRBV7-8	TRBJ2-1	CASSLAAGGLFF
TRBV27	TRBJ2-5	CASSIGFLETQYF
TRBV4-1	TRBJ2-7	CASSQEEFGSSYEQYF
TRBV4-1	TRBJ1-2	CASSLYRSRDYGYTF
TRBV14	TRBJ2-7	CASSQSWGSQYF
TRBV20-1	TRBJ2-5	CSARSTGGVETQYF
TRBV2	.	CASSEEASYKQETQYF
TRBV4-1	TRBJ2-7	CASLSSPGLAGEGYEQYF
TRBV3-1	TRBJ2-5	CASSPGRVTQYF
TRBV5-1	TRBJ1-1	CASSFGGGNTEAFF
TRBV20-1	TRBJ2-5	CSASRGELAGGKTQYF
TRBV7-9	TRBJ2-5	CASSSEELTQYF
TRBV14	TRBJ2-7	CASSQERGFYEQYF
TRBV25-1	.	CASSSAESSYEQYF
TRBV9	TRBJ1-1	CASSVDRDRASTEAFF
TRBV20-1	TRBJ1-5	CSARRPGAQPQHF
TRBV7-9	TRBJ2-7	CASSLAYKRGSYEQYF
TRBV7-2	TRBJ1-6	CASSLGASFRDSPLHF
TRBV10-3	TRBJ2-7	CAIGTDSYEQYF
TRBV28	TRBJ2-7	CASSYLAGGQYF